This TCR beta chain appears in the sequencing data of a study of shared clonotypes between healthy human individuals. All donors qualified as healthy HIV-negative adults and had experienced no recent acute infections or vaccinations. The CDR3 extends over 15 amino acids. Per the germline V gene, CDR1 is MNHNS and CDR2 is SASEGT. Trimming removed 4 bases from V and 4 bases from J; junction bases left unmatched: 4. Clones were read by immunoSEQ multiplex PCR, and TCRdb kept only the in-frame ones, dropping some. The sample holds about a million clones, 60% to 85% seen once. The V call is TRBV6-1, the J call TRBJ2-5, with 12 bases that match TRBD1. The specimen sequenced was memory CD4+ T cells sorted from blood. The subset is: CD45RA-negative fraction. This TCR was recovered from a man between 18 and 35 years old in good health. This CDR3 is CASSAGTGGGETQYF. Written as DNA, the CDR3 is TGTGCCAGCAGTGCCGGGACAGGGGGCGGAGAGACCCAGTACTTC.